The 20 T cell receptor beta chains below come from one sample, sequenced in a study of PD-L1 blockade in urothelial cancer. Time point denoted: peripheral blood 6 weeks after treatment start. Produced via immunoSEQ multiplex PCR; TCRdb's table is partial and in-frame only. Of 30,000 or so clones listed, roughly nine tenths are singletons. This specimen consisted of PBMCs, obtained around atezolizumab (anti-PD-L1) treatment. All receptors derive from a man older than 75 with urothelial cancer.

J is TRBJ1-1 and V is TRBV7-6, with a weak D call TRBD1 (5 bases). V dropped 3 bases and J dropped 1 base, with 9 bases sitting between them. The CDR3 contains 14 residues. The germline CDR1 and CDR2 sequences are SGHVS and FNYEAQ. The CDR3 bases are TGTGCCAGCAGCTTGGGGCTCACGAACACTGAAGCTTTCTTT. Translation: CASSLGLTNTEAFF.

The rearrangement uses TRBV5-1 and TRBJ2-7, with 10 bases fitting TRBD1. This CDR3 has 14 amino acids. In germline, CDR1 is SGHRS, CDR2 YFSETQ. Trimming at V came to 0 bases and at J to 4 bases, leaving 1 base not matched to a gene. DNA of the CDR3: TGCGCCAGCAGCTTGGGGGACAGGGGTTACGAGCAGTACTTC. Translation: CASSLGDRGYEQYF.

The V gene is TRBV6-1, the J gene TRBJ2-5; 12 nucleotides line up with TRBD1. Trimming took 6 bases from V and 5 from J; bases not matched to a gene: 13. This CDR3 region has 17 residues. CDR1 and CDR2 from the germline V gene are MNHNS and SASEGT. For the CDR3, the DNA is TGTGCCAGCAGAGAAAACAGGGGACAGGGGGCGCAGGAGACCCAGTACTTC. This encodes CASRENRGQGAQETQYF.

V is TRBV30 and J is TRBJ2-5; D possibly corresponds to TRBD1 (5 bases). Trimming removed 6 bases from V and 0 bases from J, with 8 bases in between. Germline CDR1 GTSNPN, CDR2 SVGIG (reference sequence). This CDR3 has 12 amino acids. The CDR3, as DNA: TGTGCCTGCAACAGGTACCAAGAGACCCAGTACTTC. As protein: CACNRYQETQYF.

This chain joins TRBV4-1 and TRBJ2-3, with 11 bases aligning to TRBD2. J lost 5 bases, V lost 1 base, and 5 bases had no gene match. The CDR3 extends over 16 amino acids. The germline V gene has CDR1 MGHRA and CDR2 YSYEKL. The CDR3 here is CASSQATSGNIDTQYF. The CDR3 DNA reads TGCGCCAGCAGCCAAGCGACTAGCGGGAACATAGATACGCAGTATTTT.

The CDR3 nucleotides read TGCGCCAGCAGTGACCCTGGACAGGACTCTGGAAACACCATATATTTT. Its translation is CASSDPGQDSGNTIYF. This chain joins TRBV10-1 and TRBJ1-3, with TRBD1 matching over 7 bases. This CDR3 comprises 16 residues. V lost 3 bases to trimming and J lost 0 bases; unmatched junction nucleotides: 5. The germline CDR1 and CDR2 sequences are WNHNN and SYGVQD (reference sequence).

V usage is TRBV10-3 and J usage is TRBJ1-2; 8 bases line up with TRBD1. Germline CDR1 ENHRY, CDR2 SYGVKD. The trim removed 4 bases at V and 0 bases at J, leaving 4 bases unmatched. The CDR3 consists of 15 residues. Here the CDR3 DNA reads TGTGCCATCAGTGGTACGGGACAGGCTAACTATGGCTACACCTTC. This gives the protein CAISGTGQANYGYTF.

V and J are TRBV7-7 and TRBJ2-5, with D hard to call. The germline V gene encodes CDR1 SSHAT and CDR2 FNYEAQ (reference sequence). Trimming took off 5 bases at V and 4 bases at J, with 14 bases between the two ends. The CDR3 is made up of 14 amino acids. This chain's CDR3 is CASSPSLGPETQYF. DNA for the CDR3: TGTGCCAGCAGCCCGTCCCTTGGCCCAGAGACCCAGTACTTC.

This chain joins TRBV5-1 and TRBJ2-5, with D tentatively TRBD2 (7 bases). This CDR3 is built from 14 residues. Germline V CDR1 and CDR2: SGHRS, YFSETQ. V lost 10 bases and J lost 2, with 18 bases in between. CDR3 protein: CACMAGAGQETQYF. CDR3 nucleotide sequence: TGCGCCTGCATGGCGGGGGCGGGACAAGAGACCCAGTACTTC.

The CDR3 is CASSGSAGKGYTF. CDR3 coding DNA: TGTGCCAGCAGTGGGTCGGCAGGGAAGGGCTACACCTTC. The chain couples TRBV2 to TRBJ1-2; TRBD1 might be the D (5 bases). Trimming left V 4 bases short and J 8 bases short, with 14 bases between. Germline CDR1 is SNHLY and CDR2 is FYNNEI. This CDR3 has 13 amino acids.

The J gene is TRBJ2-1, the V gene TRBV19, with 9 bases matching TRBD2. The CDR3 sequence is 14 residues long. Unmatched junction bases numbered 7, after V lost 4 bases and J lost 9 bases. CDR1 and CDR2 (germline): LNHDA, SQIVND (reference sequence). Here the CDR3 DNA reads TGTGCCAGTAGTAAACAGCGGGAGGTGGGTGAGCAGTTCTTC. Its protein is CASSKQREVGEQFF.

The J gene is TRBJ2-3, the V gene TRBV5-1; 12 bases are shared with TRBD2. Germline V gene sequence: CDR1 SGHRS, CDR2 YFSETQ. The CDR3 is made up of 19 amino acids. Losses at the gene ends were 0 bases for V and 0 bases for J; bases not matched to a gene: 8. CDR3 in amino acids: CASSLGGKGLAGSTDTQYF. The DNA for the CDR3 is TGCGCCAGCAGCTTGGGGGGGAAAGGACTAGCGGGAAGCACAGATACGCAGTATTTT.

This clone was detected only a few times. The J gene is TRBJ2-1, the V gene TRBV5-5; 16 positions match TRBD2. The CDR3 is 16 residues long. Germline CDR1 and CDR2: SGHKS and YYEKEE (reference sequence). The trim removed 5 bases at V and 8 bases at J, leaving 7 bases unmatched. CDR3 residues: CASRPTGTSGRDEQFF. CDR3 nucleotide sequence: TGTGCCAGCAGACCAACCGGGACTAGCGGGAGGGATGAGCAGTTCTTC.

In the case of this clone: Relative to the germline gene, one junction end is altered; a read error may explain this. The genes are TRBV5-6 and TRBJ2-7; 9 nucleotides align to TRBD2. The CDR3 runs to 16 residues. CDR1 and CDR2 from the germline V gene are SGHDT and YYEEEE. The CDR3 DNA is TGTGCCAGCAGGTTGGGGGGGACTAGCAGAGGCTACGAGCAGTACTTC. Translating gives CASRLGGTSRGYEQYF.

This clone was found once. The V and J genes are TRBV30 and TRBJ1-4; no clear D. The CDR3 contains 13 residues. V lost 5 bases and J lost 6, with 13 bases in between. Germline CDR1 and CDR2: GTSNPN and SVGIG (reference sequence). CDR3 DNA sequence: TGTGCCTGGTCCCCTCCCGGAGATGAAAAACTGTTTTTT. Its translation: CAWSPPGDEKLFF.

The chain couples TRBV7-6 to TRBJ2-5; TRBD2 agrees at 13 bases. This CDR3 region has 16 residues. V trimming: 1 base; J trimming: 2 bases; junction bases outside the gene matches: 1. CDR1 is SGHVS, CDR2 FNYEAQ, per germline. Written as DNA, the CDR3 is TGTGCCAGCAGCTTAGGGGGACTAGCGGGGCAAGAGACCCAGTACTTC. Its protein product is CASSLGGLAGQETQYF.

J is TRBJ1-1 and V is TRBV5-5; maybe TRBD1 (5 bases). CDR3 size: 14 residues. Trimming shortened V by 2 bases and J by 3 bases, and 11 bases separated the two germline ends. The germline gives CDR1 SGHKS, CDR2 YYEKEE (reference sequence). CDR3 sequence: CASSFGGGDTEAFF. Here the CDR3 DNA reads TGTGCCAGCAGCTTTGGCGGGGGTGACACTGAAGCTTTCTTT.

The CDR3 DNA reads as TGCGCCAGCAGCGTAACAGGGGATAGGACTGAAGCTTTCTTT. As protein: CASSVTGDRTEAFF. This chain connects TRBV5-1 to TRBJ1-1, with 7 bases matching TRBD1. Looked up from germline, CDR1 is SGHRS and CDR2 is YFSETQ. The J segment lost 5 bases and the V segment lost 4 bases, leaving 8 bases of the junction unmatched. CDR3 length: 14 amino acids. The full variable domain, with the rest looked up from reference TRBV5-1 and TRBJ1-1, is KAGVTQTPRYLIKTRGQQVTLSCSPISGHRSVSWYQQTPGQGLQFLFEYFSETQRNKGNFPGRFSGRQFSNSRSEMNVSTLELGDSALYLCASSVTGDRTEAFFGQGTRLTVV.

The chain is built from TRBV29-1 and TRBJ2-7; 13 bases match TRBD2. The junction had 6 bases not matched to a gene; V was cut back by 6 bases and J by 7 bases. CDR1 and CDR2 (germline): SQVTM, ANQGSEA. The CDR3 extends over 13 amino acids. This chain's CDR3 is CSVRTSGSGEQYF. Here the CDR3 DNA reads TGCAGCGTCCGGACTAGCGGGAGTGGAGAGCAGTACTTC.

The count of this clone is one. The rearrangement joins TRBV7-2 to TRBJ2-1; 8 nucleotides line up with TRBD2. This CDR3 has 14 residues. Unmatched junction bases numbered 2, after V lost 5 bases and J lost 2 bases. Germline V lookup: CDR1 SGHTA, CDR2 FQGNSA. The CDR3 sequence: CASSPTSAYNEQFF. The DNA of the CDR3 is TGTGCCAGCAGCCCGACTAGCGCCTACAATGAGCAGTTCTTC. Full variable domain (remainder filled in from reference TRBV7-2 and TRBJ2-1): GAGVSQSPSNKVTEKGKDVELRCDPISGHTALYWYRQSLGQGLEFLIYFQGNSAPDKSGLPSDRFSAERTGGSVSTLTIQRTQQEDSAVYLCASSPTSAYNEQFFGPGTRLTVL.